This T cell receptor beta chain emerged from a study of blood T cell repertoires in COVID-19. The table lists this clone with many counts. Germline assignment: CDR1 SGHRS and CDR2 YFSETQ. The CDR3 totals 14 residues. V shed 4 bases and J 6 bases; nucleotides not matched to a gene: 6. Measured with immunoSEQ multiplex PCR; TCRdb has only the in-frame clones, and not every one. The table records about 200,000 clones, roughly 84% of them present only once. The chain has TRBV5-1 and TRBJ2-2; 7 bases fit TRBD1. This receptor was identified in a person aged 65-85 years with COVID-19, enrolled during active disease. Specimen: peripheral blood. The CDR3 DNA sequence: TGCGCCAGCAGCACAACAACAGGGGCCGGGGAGCTGTTTTTT. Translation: CASSTTTGAGELFF.